The source of this T cell receptor beta chain is a study of early T cells in non-severe SARS-CoV-2 infection. Study-level background: With bulk RNA from unsorted whole blood as input, sequencing yielded unpaired chains.

Individual cDNA molecules received unique molecular identifiers during library preparation. TCRdb re-analysed the 5' RACE reads in MiXCR, keeping a single row per CDR3 protein. The table lists around 58,000 distinct CDR3 sequences, roughly 13% of them singletons, with more than 8.5% in the top ten. This clonotype has at least ten counts. Antigen: not known. This CDR3 spans 12 amino acids. Germline assignment: CDR1 SGHVS and CDR2 FQNEAQ. V gave up 2 bases and J gave up 9 bases, with 5 bases separating them. The study, taken as a whole, reports: The matching step, a VDJdb search, favored anti-spike CD8 responses and missed private and CD4 specificities.

Sequences were obtained from whole blood. This chain joins TRBV7-8 and TRBJ1-6; no clear D. The receptor was isolated from an adult who was a healthcare worker with PCR-confirmed SARS-CoV-2 infection or an uninfected control (not recorded which). This CDR3 reads CASSLSGSPLHF. The CDR3 nucleotides are TGTGCCAGCAGCTTAAGTGGTTCACCCCTCCACTTT.